A single sample gave rise to the 13 T cell receptor beta chains below, sequenced in a study of blood T cells in healthy people across ages. Primers used in a second PCR of roughly 7 to 12 cycles were a sample-barcoded 5' primer and a J-beta primer mix. TCRdb redid the calling of the 5' RACE reads with MiXCR, one entry per CDR3 protein. The table records hundreds of thousands of distinct CDR3 sequences, more than 20% of them present only once. Sequencing was done on a sample of blood. Receptors originate from a man in his 70s in good health.

Only a few counts were recorded for this clonotype. CDR3 sequence (DNA): TGTGCCAGCAGCCAATTAACAGGGAGGGATGGCTACACCTTC. Translation gives CASSQLTGRDGYTF. This rearrangement joins TRBV3-1 to TRBJ1-2; tentative D call: TRBD1 (6 bases). Germline V lookup: CDR1 LGHDT, CDR2 YNNKEL (reference sequence). Trimming pared 2 bases from V and 6 bases from J, leaving 13 bases between. CDR3 length equals 14 residues.

This clonotype showed up just a few times. This chain links TRBV5-5 with TRBJ2-2; 9 bases are shared with TRBD1. The CDR3 has 16 residues. V dropped 0 bases and J dropped 10; count of bases not matched to a gene: 10. Germline CDR1 is SGHKS and CDR2 is YYEKEE (reference sequence). The CDR3 reads CASSLEGQGNTEELFF. CDR3 DNA: TGTGCCAGCAGCTTGGAGGGACAGGGTAATACAGAGGAGCTGTTTTTT. The full variable domain, with the rest looked up from reference TRBV5-5 and TRBJ2-2, is DAGVTQSPTHLIKTRGQQVTLRCSPISGHKSVSWYQQVLGQGPQFIFQYYEKEERGRGNFPDRFSARQFPNYSSELNVNALLLGDSALYLCASSLEGQGNTEELFFGEGSRLTVL.

The V gene is TRBV3-1, the J gene TRBJ2-7, with TRBD2 matching 15 bases. The CDR3 extends over 15 amino acids. Trimming removed 6 bases from V and 8 bases from J; junction bases left unmatched: 8. CDR1 is LGHDT, CDR2 YNNKEL, per germline (reference sequence). The CDR3 DNA follows: TGTGCCAGCAGTCAAAGGACTAGCGGGAGGGGCAAGCAGTACTTC. This encodes CASSQRTSGRGKQYF.

This clonotype was detected a few times. The V gene is TRBV20-1, the J gene TRBJ2-4, with D possibly TRBD1 on 6 matching bases. Trimming pared 5 bases from V and 6 bases from J, leaving 11 bases between. The germline V gene encodes CDR1 DFQATT and CDR2 SNEGSKA (reference sequence). The length of the CDR3 is 12 residues. CDR3 nucleotide sequence: TGCAGTGCTTCCGAGGACAGAAACATTCAGTACTTC. Its translation: CSASEDRNIQYF.

DNA for the CDR3: TGCAGTGCGGCTAGCGGACGCCCTCCCTATGAGCAGTTCTTC. Amino acids: CSAASGRPPYEQFF. This chain connects TRBV20-1 to TRBJ2-1; the match to TRBD2 covers 7 bases. After removal of 6 bases from V and 8 bases from J, the junction contained 13 bases not matched to a gene. CDR1 DFQATT and CDR2 SNEGSKA come from the germline V gene (reference sequence). The CDR3 consists of 14 residues.

J is TRBJ2-3 and V is TRBV7-9; possibly TRBD2 for D (7 bases). Germline assignment: CDR1 SEHNR and CDR2 FQNEAQ (reference sequence). The germline V and J ends were trimmed by 4 bases and 6 bases, with 17 bases remaining between them. The CDR3 sequence is 15 residues long. This CDR3 is CASSWRDTGRDTQYF. In nucleotides, the CDR3 is TGTGCCAGCAGCTGGAGGGACACCGGGAGGGATACGCAGTATTTT.

The J gene is TRBJ2-7, the V gene TRBV11-2, with D uncertain. V dropped 1 base and J dropped 7 bases, with 11 bases sitting between them. The length of the CDR3 is 13 residues. From germline, CDR1 is SGHAT and CDR2 FQNNGV. The CDR3 region has the DNA TGTGCCAGCAGCTTAGGAGGAACTTGGGAGCAGTACTTC. The encoded protein is CASSLGGTWEQYF.

This clonotype was recorded a few times. CDR3 region: CASSLVRLGDSNTGELFF. The CDR3 DNA sequence: TGTGCCAGCAGCTTAGTCCGGCTAGGGGACTCAAACACCGGGGAGCTGTTTTTT. The chain combines TRBV7-8 with TRBJ2-2, with a weak D call TRBD2 (6 bases). This CDR3 is built from 18 residues. Germline V gene sequence: CDR1 SGHVS, CDR2 FQNEAQ. Between the trimmed V and J ends, which lost 1 base and 2 bases, there was a span of 17 bases. The full variable domain, in which reference TRBV7-8 and TRBJ2-2 provide the parts outside the CDR3, is GAGVSQSPRYKVAKRGQDVALRCDPISGHVSLFWYQQALGQGPEFLTYFQNEAQLDKSGLPSDRFFAERPEGSVSTLKIQRTQQEDSAVYLCASSLVRLGDSNTGELFFGEGSRLTVL.

This clonotype occurred a few times. The V and J genes are TRBV21-1 and TRBJ2-7. TRBV21-1 is listed as a pseudogene. The CDR3 spans 12 residues. Here the CDR3 reads CASSDNSYEQYF. CDR3 DNA sequence: TGTGCCAGCAGCGACAACTCCTACGAGCAGTACTTC.

The rearrangement joins TRBV3-1 to TRBJ1-6; D gene unclear. Germline V gene sequence: CDR1 LGHDT, CDR2 YNNKEL (reference sequence). V shed 0 bases and J shed 8 bases, with 5 bases lying between them. The CDR3 sequence is 13 residues long. The CDR3 DNA follows: TGTGCCAGCAGCCAAGAAGGTTATTCACCCCTCCACTTT. Translating gives CASSQEGYSPLHF. Variable domain in full (rest from reference TRBV3-1 and TRBJ1-6): DTAVSQTPKYLVTQMGNDKSIKCEQNLGHDTMYWYKQDSKKFLKIMFSYNNKELIINETVPNRFSPKSPDKAHLNLHINSLELGDSAVYFCASSQEGYSPLHFGNGTRLTVT.

This clonotype has just a few counts. This chain links TRBV28 with TRBJ2-1; 10 bases agree with TRBD2. CDR1 is MDHEN, CDR2 SYDVKM, per germline. J lost 0 bases, V lost 8 bases, and 7 bases had no gene match. The CDR3 has 16 amino acids. CDR3 in amino acids: CASWASGSSSYNEQFF. The CDR3 DNA reads TGTGCCAGCTGGGCTAGCGGGAGCAGCTCCTACAATGAGCAGTTCTTC. Together with reference TRBV28 and TRBJ2-1, the CDR3 gives the full variable domain: DVKVTQSSRYLVKRTGEKVFLECVQDMDHENMFWYRQDPGLGLRLIYFSYDVKMKEKGDIPEGYSVSREKKERFSLILESASTNQTSMYLCASWASGSSSYNEQFFGPGTRLTVL.

This chain joins TRBV5-6 and TRBJ1-2, with D uncertain. V was clipped by 0 bases and J by 4 bases, with 19 bases between them. CDR3 length: 17 amino acids. Germline V gene sequence: CDR1 SGHDT, CDR2 YYEEEE. As DNA, the CDR3 is TGTGCCAGCAGCTTGGTCTCGTCGACGAAATCCCTCTATGGCTACACCTTC. It encodes CASSLVSSTKSLYGYTF.

J is TRBJ1-2 and V is TRBV5-8; D might be TRBD1 (6 bases). Germline CDR1 SGHTS, CDR2 YDEGEE. The CDR3 loop spans 13 amino acids. V shed 4 bases and J shed 4 bases, with 11 bases lying between them. The CDR3 region is CASSPKGGYGYTF. Here the CDR3 DNA reads TGTGCCAGCAGCCCCAAGGGGGGCTATGGCTACACCTTC.